Given below is one T cell receptor (beta chain) in context. This entry belongs to a study of graft-versus-host responses after intestinal transplantation. Turning to the study itself: Tacrolimus and steroids were given for about 3 years to all recipients after anti-thymocyte globulin induction.

The repertoire was sequenced with immunoSEQ multiplex PCR; TCRdb's copy has only in-frame clones and lacks some. Here the sample spans around 19,000 clones, under 50% being singletons. The CDR3 covers 18 residues. Investigators plated some 200,000 CFSE-labeled responder cells together with some 200,000 irradiated stimulator cells labeled with violet dye. The genes are TRBV1 and TRBJ2-3; the DNA was not compared with TRBD2, the D call given in the table. TRBV1 is a pseudogene. The sequence came from a human patient who received an intestinal transplant. The specimen was alloreactive CD4+ T cells from a mixed lymphocyte reaction culture, collected before intestinal transplant. As to subset: CFSE-low proliferating T cells sorted from roughly six-day pre-transplant mixed lymphocyte reaction (GvH or HvG direction). The CDR3 reads CTSSQATRTTNSTDTQYF. In DNA, the CDR3 is TGCACCAGCAGCCAAGCCACCAGGACTACCAATAGCACAGATACGCAGTATTTT.